A single sample is the source of the 27 T cell receptor beta chains below, sequenced in a study of cytomegalovirus exposure and HLA in healthy donors. In the PCR, 60 Vbeta and 13 Jbeta primers were used. The protocol was immunoSEQ multiplex PCR, while the TCRdb copy is restricted to in-frame clones and leaves out a portion. The sample carries some 130,000 clones, about two thirds recorded once. The sequenced sample consisted of PBMCs. The receptors stem from a man aged 45 to 65 in good health and CMV-seropositive.

The gene calls are TRBV29-1 and TRBJ1-1, with unresolved D. Germline V CDR1 and CDR2: SQVTM, ANQGSEA. The CDR3 spans 14 residues. The V end was cut by 5 bases, the J end by 0 bases, with 13 bases between. The CDR3 DNA follows: TGCAGCGTTACCCGATCCGGGATGAACACTGAAGCTTTCTTT. It yields the protein CSVTRSGMNTEAFF.

The chain joins TRBV7-9 to TRBJ1-1; D perhaps matches TRBD1 (5 bases). The V and J ends lost 2 bases and 3 bases respectively, with 10 bases between them. The germline V gene encodes CDR1 SEHNR and CDR2 FQNEAQ (reference sequence). This CDR3 comprises 14 residues. DNA for the CDR3: TGTGCCAGCAGCTTATGGGGCAGCCACACTGAAGCTTTCTTT. Translating it yields CASSLWGSHTEAFF. Full variable domain (outside the CDR3, taken from reference TRBV7-9 and TRBJ1-1): DTGVSQNPRHKITKRGQNVTFRCDPISEHNRLYWYRQTLGQGPEFLTYFQNEAQLEKSRLLSDRFSAERPKGSFSTLEIQRTEQGDSAMYLCASSLWGSHTEAFFGQGTRLTVV.

This chain connects TRBV6-4 to TRBJ2-3; D not resolved. Germline CDR1 and CDR2: MRHNA and SNTAGT. The CDR3 runs 14 residues. V lost 0 bases and J lost 2, with 6 bases in between. CDR3 residues: CASSDSLVTDTQYF. CDR3 DNA sequence: TGTGCCAGCAGTGACTCCCTAGTCACAGATACGCAGTATTTT.

V usage is TRBV6-1 and J usage is TRBJ1-1; 9 nucleotides match TRBD1. J gave up 4 bases and V 10 bases, and 7 bases lay outside the gene matches. Looked up from germline, CDR1 is MNHNS and CDR2 is SASEGT. The CDR3 runs to 13 residues. CDR3 DNA sequence: TGTGCCACCGACAGGGGGTTGGGCACTGAAGCTTTCTTT. This sequence encodes CATDRGLGTEAFF.

The gene calls are TRBV6-1 and TRBJ1-2; 7 bases fit TRBD1. Per the germline V gene, CDR1 is MNHNS and CDR2 is SASEGT. CDR3 length: 12 amino acids. With 5 bases clipped from V and 7 bases from J, the junction kept 4 bases outside the gene matches. The CDR3 bases are TGTGCCAGCAGTAGACAGGGTTTTGGCTACACCTTC. Its protein is CASSRQGFGYTF.

The chain joins TRBV21-1 to TRBJ2-2; the table's TRBD1 call for D was not verified on the DNA. TRBV21-1 is deemed a pseudogene. The CDR3 consists of 14 residues. The CDR3 region is CARTGTGKTGELFF. CDR3 sequence (DNA): TGTGCCAGGACCGGGACAGGGAAGACCGGGGAGCTGTTTTTT.

CDR3 residues: CASSDAENQPQHF. CDR3 nucleotides: TGTGCCAGCAGTGACGCAGAAAATCAGCCCCAGCATTTT. This chain connects TRBV2 to TRBJ1-5; D is unclear. The CDR3 loop spans 13 amino acids. CDR1 is SNHLY and CDR2 is FYNNEI in the germline V gene. Trimming removed 3 bases at V and 4 bases at J, with 7 bases between.

The rearrangement joins TRBV7-3 to TRBJ2-1, with TRBD2 identical over 8 bases. V lost 4 bases and J lost 5; bases outside the gene matches: 7. The CDR3 has 15 amino acids. CDR1 and CDR2 from the germline V gene are SGHTA and FQGTGA. The CDR3 DNA reads as TGTGCCAGCAGCTCCCCGGGAGGGCCGCACAATGAGCAGTTCTTC. Translating it yields CASSSPGGPHNEQFF.

This clone was observed a few times. The V and J genes are TRBV6-5 and TRBJ1-1; no clear D. The V and J ends lost 5 bases and 5 bases respectively, with 12 bases between them. Germline loops: CDR1 MNHEY, CDR2 SVGAGI. The CDR3 has 13 residues. CDR3 region: CASSTPLRTEAFF. The CDR3 coding sequence is TGTGCCAGCAGTACCCCTTTACGGACTGAAGCTTTCTTT.

The chain links TRBV18 to TRBJ1-4; D is ambiguous. Germline V gives CDR1 KGHSH, CDR2 LQKENI. The CDR3 spans 13 residues. V dropped 0 bases and J dropped 10 bases, with 9 bases sitting between them. CDR3 in amino acids: CASSPPSERKLFF. The CDR3 coding sequence is TGTGCCAGCTCACCACCATCGGAGCGAAAACTGTTTTTT.

The V call is TRBV9, the J call TRBJ1-3, with D hard to call. CDR3 length equals 16 residues. Germline assignment: CDR1 SGDLS and CDR2 YYNGEE. Trimming took off 6 bases at V and 0 bases at J, with 16 bases between the two ends. This chain's CDR3 is CASNVWRTDSGNTIYF. Written as DNA, the CDR3 is TGTGCCAGCAACGTTTGGAGGACCGACTCTGGAAACACCATATATTTT.

The V gene is TRBV28, the J gene TRBJ2-1; TRBD2 matches at 14 bases. Germline assignment: CDR1 MDHEN and CDR2 SYDVKM. V shed 5 bases, J shed 1 base, and the junction held 4 bases outside the gene matches. The CDR3 length is 17 residues. The DNA for the CDR3 is TGTGCCAGCAGTCTGGGACTAGCGGGAGTATCCTACAATGAGCAGTTCTTC. Translating it yields CASSLGLAGVSYNEQFF.

The chain joins TRBV18 to TRBJ2-6; 10 bases are a match to TRBD1. Germline CDR1 reads KGHSH; CDR2 reads LQKENI. The CDR3 sequence is 18 residues long. V gave up 1 base and J gave up 3 bases; unmatched junction bases: 6. CDR3 amino acids: CASSPRGTGVNGANVLTF. The CDR3 bases are TGTGCCAGCTCACCACGCGGGACAGGGGTAAATGGGGCCAACGTCCTGACTTTC.

V and J are TRBV5-6 and TRBJ2-3, with 7 positions matching TRBD1. There are 14 residues in the CDR3. Trimming cost V 4 bases and J 0 bases; bases outside gene matches: 2. Germline loops: CDR1 SGHDT, CDR2 YYEEEE. CDR3 nucleotides: TGTGCCAGCAGCCGGGACAGCAGCACAGATACGCAGTATTTT. It is translated as CASSRDSSTDTQYF.

The sample holds one count of this clone. The chain carries TRBV27 and TRBJ1-5; 8 bases map to TRBD1. V was clipped by 5 bases and J by 6 bases; unmatched bases: 9. CDR1 MNHEY and CDR2 SMNVEV come from the germline V gene (reference sequence). CDR3 length equals 15 residues. Here the CDR3 reads CASSGQGARGQPQHF. In nucleotides, the CDR3 is TGTGCCAGCAGTGGGCAGGGGGCGCGGGGTCAGCCCCAGCATTTT.

This clone was counted only a few times. This chain links TRBV15 with TRBJ2-5; TRBD2 is a possible D gene (7 bases). In germline, CDR1 is LNHNV, CDR2 YYDKDF (reference sequence). V dropped 2 bases and J dropped 4 bases, with 14 bases sitting between them. The CDR3 length is 15 residues. The CDR3 spells CATSRSGEGGETQYF. The CDR3 DNA sequence: TGTGCCACCAGCAGATCCGGGGAGGGGGGAGAGACCCAGTACTTC.

J is TRBJ1-2 and V is TRBV6-5; 9 bases agree with TRBD1. In germline, CDR1 is MNHEY, CDR2 SVGAGI. This CDR3 comprises 12 residues. V shed 5 bases and J 5 bases; nucleotides not matched to a gene: 0. The CDR3 here is CASSGQGYGYTF. As DNA, the CDR3 is TGTGCCAGCAGTGGACAGGGGTATGGCTACACCTTC.

This chain connects TRBV10-3 to TRBJ2-3, with 10 bases fitting TRBD1. Germline CDR1 reads ENHRY; CDR2 reads SYGVKD. This CDR3 has 17 residues. V shed 4 bases and J 2 bases; nucleotides not matched to a gene: 9. CDR3 in DNA: TGTGCCATCAGTGGGACAGTAGGACAGGGGGTCACAGATACGCAGTATTTT. This encodes CAISGTVGQGVTDTQYF.

This clone was counted between two and nine times. V and J are TRBV6-4 and TRBJ2-3, with 11 bases fitting TRBD2. The CDR3 length is 15 residues. J lost 6 bases, V lost 4 bases, and 6 bases had no gene match. CDR1 MRHNA and CDR2 SNTAGT come from the germline V gene. CDR3 loop: CASSAGTSGPDTQYF. The CDR3 coding sequence is TGTGCCAGCAGTGCCGGGACTAGCGGACCGGATACGCAGTATTTT.

This clone was recorded a few times. The V and J genes are TRBV7-9 and TRBJ2-1, with D maybe TRBD1 (6 bases). The length of the CDR3 is 11 residues. V was pared by 6 bases and J by 7 bases, with 7 bases between. Germline V gene sequence: CDR1 SEHNR, CDR2 FQNEAQ (reference sequence). CDR3 coding DNA: TGTGCCAGCAGGAGGGGGAATGAGCAGTTCTTC. It specifies CASRRGNEQFF.

The chain uses TRBV14 and TRBJ1-2, with D maybe TRBD1 (6 bases). The CDR3 is 15 residues long. Germline CDR1 and CDR2: SGHDN and FVKESK. V shed 4 bases and J shed 6 bases, with 18 bases lying between them. CDR3 nucleotides: TGTGCCAGCAGCCCTCTAGGCAGGGGATTAGATGGCTACACCTTC. It encodes CASSPLGRGLDGYTF.

The chain links TRBV5-1 to TRBJ1-1; D perhaps matches TRBD1 (6 bases). This CDR3 is 14 amino acids long. From germline, CDR1 is SGHRS and CDR2 YFSETQ. Trimming shortened V by 4 bases and J by 1 base, and 11 bases separated the two germline ends. CDR3 DNA: TGCGCCAGCAGCACGGGACATTCGAACACTGAAGCTTTCTTT. It is translated as CASSTGHSNTEAFF.

V usage is TRBV4-2 and J usage is TRBJ2-3; 9 bases fit TRBD2. CDR3 length: 15 residues. The germline V gene has CDR1 LGHNA and CDR2 YNFKEQ. V lost 1 base, J lost 2 bases, and 1 base stayed unmatched. Here the CDR3 reads CASSQGGGATDTQYF. The CDR3 DNA follows: TGTGCCAGCAGCCAAGGCGGGGGGGCCACAGATACGCAGTATTTT.

The chain is built from TRBV27 and TRBJ1-1, with D maybe TRBD1 (6 bases). CDR1 is MNHEY and CDR2 is SMNVEV in the germline V gene (reference sequence). The V and J ends lost 7 bases and 0 bases respectively, with 12 bases between them. CDR3 length equals 14 residues. The CDR3: CASKPDRLNTEAFF. The CDR3 region has the DNA TGTGCCAGCAAGCCCGACAGGCTGAACACTGAAGCTTTCTTT.

The chain employs TRBV18 and TRBJ1-1, with 7 bases lining up with TRBD1. CDR3 length: 20 amino acids. CDR1 is KGHSH, CDR2 LQKENI, per germline. The junction had 27 bases not matched to a gene; V was cut back by 11 bases and J by 0 bases. CDR3 sequence reads: CAPYSLRDSGKSRMNTEAFF. The CDR3 nucleotides are TGTGCCCCCTACTCTCTCCGGGACAGCGGAAAGAGCAGAATGAACACTGAAGCTTTCTTT.

V and J are TRBV21-1 and TRBJ2-2; the table assigns TRBD1, which was not confirmed against the DNA. TRBV21-1 is assigned pseudogene status. There are 17 residues in the CDR3. The CDR3 coding sequence is TGTGCCAGCAGCAAGATGGGACAGGTGGTAGACACCGGGGAGCTGTTTTTT. This sequence encodes CASSKMGQVVDTGELFF.

J is TRBJ1-1 and V is TRBV2; D is uncertain. The CDR3 totals 13 residues. V was shortened by 3 bases and J by 5 bases, with 10 bases between the two germline ends. Germline CDR1 and CDR2: SNHLY and FYNNEI. CDR3 sequence: CASSDNGGTEAFF. The DNA for the CDR3 is TGTGCCAGCAGTGACAACGGAGGGACTGAAGCTTTCTTT.